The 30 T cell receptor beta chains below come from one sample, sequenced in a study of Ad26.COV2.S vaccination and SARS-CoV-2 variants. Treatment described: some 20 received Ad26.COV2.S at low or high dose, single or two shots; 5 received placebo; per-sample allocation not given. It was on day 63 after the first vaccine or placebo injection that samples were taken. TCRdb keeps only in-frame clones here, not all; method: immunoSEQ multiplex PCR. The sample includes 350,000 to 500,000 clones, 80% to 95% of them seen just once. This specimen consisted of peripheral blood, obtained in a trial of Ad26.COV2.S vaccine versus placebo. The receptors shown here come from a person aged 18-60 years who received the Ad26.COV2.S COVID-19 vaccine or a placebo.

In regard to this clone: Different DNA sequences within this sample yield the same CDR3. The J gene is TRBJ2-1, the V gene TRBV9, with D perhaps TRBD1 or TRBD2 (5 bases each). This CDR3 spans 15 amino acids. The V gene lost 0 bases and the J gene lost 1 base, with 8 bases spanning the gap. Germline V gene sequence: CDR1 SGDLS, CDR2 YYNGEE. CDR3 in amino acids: CASSVGGASYNEQFF. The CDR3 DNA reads TGTGCCAGCAGCGTAGGAGGGGCGTCCTACAATGAGCAGTTCTTC.

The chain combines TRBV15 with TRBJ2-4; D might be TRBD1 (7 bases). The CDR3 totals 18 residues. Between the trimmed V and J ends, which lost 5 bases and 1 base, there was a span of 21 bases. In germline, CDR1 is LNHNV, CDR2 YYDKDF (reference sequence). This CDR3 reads CATSPWTMEGAAKNIQYF. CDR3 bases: TGTGCCACCAGCCCCTGGACAATGGAGGGGGCGGCCAAAAACATTCAGTACTTC.

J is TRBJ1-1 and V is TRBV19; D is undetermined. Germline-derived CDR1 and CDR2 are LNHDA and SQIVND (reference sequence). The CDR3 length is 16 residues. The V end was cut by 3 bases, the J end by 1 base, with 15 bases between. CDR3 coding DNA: TGTGCCAGTAGTATCAGGCAAGGACCGAGGAACACTGAAGCTTTCTTT. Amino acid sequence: CASSIRQGPRNTEAFF.

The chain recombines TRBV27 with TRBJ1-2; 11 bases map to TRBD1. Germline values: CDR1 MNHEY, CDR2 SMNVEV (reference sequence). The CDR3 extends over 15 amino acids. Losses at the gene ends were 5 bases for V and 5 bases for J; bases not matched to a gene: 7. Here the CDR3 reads CASSPSGTGGYGYTF. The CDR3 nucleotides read TGTGCCAGCAGTCCATCAGGGACAGGGGGTTATGGCTACACCTTC.

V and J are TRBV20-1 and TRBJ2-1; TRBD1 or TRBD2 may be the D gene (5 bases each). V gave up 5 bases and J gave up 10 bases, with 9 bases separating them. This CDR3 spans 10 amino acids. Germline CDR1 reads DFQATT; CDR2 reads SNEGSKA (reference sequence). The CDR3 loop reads CSAGWGEQFF. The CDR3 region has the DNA TGCAGTGCTGGCTGGGGGGAGCAGTTCTTC.

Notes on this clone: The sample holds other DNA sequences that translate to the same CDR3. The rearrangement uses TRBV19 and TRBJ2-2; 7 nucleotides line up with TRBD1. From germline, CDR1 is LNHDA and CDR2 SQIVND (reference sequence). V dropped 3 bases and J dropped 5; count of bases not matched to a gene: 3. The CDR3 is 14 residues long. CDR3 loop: CASSIVTGTGELFF. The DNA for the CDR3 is TGTGCCAGTAGTATTGTGACAGGGACCGGGGAGCTGTTTTTT.

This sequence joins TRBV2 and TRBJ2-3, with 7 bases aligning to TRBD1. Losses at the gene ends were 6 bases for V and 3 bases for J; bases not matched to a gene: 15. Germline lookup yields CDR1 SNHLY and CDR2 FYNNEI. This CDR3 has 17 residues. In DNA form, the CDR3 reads TGTGCCAGCAGCCCCAAACCAGGGGGTGGACTTACAGATACGCAGTATTTT. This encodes CASSPKPGGGLTDTQYF. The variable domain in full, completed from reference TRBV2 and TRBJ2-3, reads EPEVTQTPSHQVTQMGQEVILRCVPISNHLYFYWYRQILGQKVEFLVSFYNNEISEKSEIFDDQFSVERPDGSNFTLKIRSTKLEDSAMYFCASSPKPGGGLTDTQYFGPGTRLTVL.

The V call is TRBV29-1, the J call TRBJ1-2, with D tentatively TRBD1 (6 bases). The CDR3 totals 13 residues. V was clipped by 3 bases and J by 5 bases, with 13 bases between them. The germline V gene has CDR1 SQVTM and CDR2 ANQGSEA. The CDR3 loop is CSVDQGPAYGYTF. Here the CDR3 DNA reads TGCAGCGTTGATCAGGGGCCGGCGTATGGCTACACCTTC.

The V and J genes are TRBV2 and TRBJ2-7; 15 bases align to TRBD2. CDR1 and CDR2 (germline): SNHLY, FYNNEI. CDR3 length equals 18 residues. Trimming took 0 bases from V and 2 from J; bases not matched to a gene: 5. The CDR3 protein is CASSEASGLAGGPYEQYF. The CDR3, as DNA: TGTGCCAGCAGTGAAGCGTCAGGACTAGCGGGAGGGCCCTACGAGCAGTACTTC.

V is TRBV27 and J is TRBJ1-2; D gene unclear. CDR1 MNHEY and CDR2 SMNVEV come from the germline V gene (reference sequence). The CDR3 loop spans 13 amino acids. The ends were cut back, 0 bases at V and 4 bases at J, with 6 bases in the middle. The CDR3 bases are TGTGCCAGCAGTTTATCTAGTTTCTATGGCTACACCTTC. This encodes CASSLSSFYGYTF.

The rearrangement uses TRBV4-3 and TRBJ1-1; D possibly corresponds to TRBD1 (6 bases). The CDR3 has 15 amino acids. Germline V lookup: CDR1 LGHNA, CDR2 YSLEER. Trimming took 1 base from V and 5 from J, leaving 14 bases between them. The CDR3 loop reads CASSQVGGAKTEAFF. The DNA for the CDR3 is TGCGCCAGCAGCCAAGTCGGGGGCGCAAAGACTGAAGCTTTCTTT.

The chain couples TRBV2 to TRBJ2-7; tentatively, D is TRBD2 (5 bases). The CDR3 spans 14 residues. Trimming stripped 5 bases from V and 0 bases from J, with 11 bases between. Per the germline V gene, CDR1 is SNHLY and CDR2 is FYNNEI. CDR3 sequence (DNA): TGTGCCAGCAGTAACGGGATTTCCTCCTACGAGCAGTACTTC. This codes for CASSNGISSYEQYF.

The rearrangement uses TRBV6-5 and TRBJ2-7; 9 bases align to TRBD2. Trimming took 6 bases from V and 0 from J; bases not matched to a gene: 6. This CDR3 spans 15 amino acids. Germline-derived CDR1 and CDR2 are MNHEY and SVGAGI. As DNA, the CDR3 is TGTGCCAGCAGAGCTAGCGGGATCCACTCCTACGAGCAGTACTTC. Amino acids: CASRASGIHSYEQYF.

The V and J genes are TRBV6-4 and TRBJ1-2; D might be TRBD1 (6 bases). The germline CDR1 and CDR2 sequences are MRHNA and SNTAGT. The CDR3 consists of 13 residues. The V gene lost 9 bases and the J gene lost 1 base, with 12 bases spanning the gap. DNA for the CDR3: TGTGCCAGGCCGACAGGAATTAACTATGGCTACACCTTC. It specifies CARPTGINYGYTF.

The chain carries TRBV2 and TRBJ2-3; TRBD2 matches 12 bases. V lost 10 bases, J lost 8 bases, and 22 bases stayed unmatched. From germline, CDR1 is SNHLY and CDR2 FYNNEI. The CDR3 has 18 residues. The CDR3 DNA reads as TGTGCCATCTCGACGGCATCAGGGACTAGCGGGTACCTGGGTACGCAGTATTTT. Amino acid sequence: CAISTASGTSGYLGTQYF. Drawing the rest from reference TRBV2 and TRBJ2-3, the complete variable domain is EPEVTQTPSHQVTQMGQEVILRCVPISNHLYFYWYRQILGQKVEFLVSFYNNEISEKSEIFDDQFSVERPDGSNFTLKIRSTKLEDSAMYFCAISTASGTSGYLGTQYFGPGTRLTVL.

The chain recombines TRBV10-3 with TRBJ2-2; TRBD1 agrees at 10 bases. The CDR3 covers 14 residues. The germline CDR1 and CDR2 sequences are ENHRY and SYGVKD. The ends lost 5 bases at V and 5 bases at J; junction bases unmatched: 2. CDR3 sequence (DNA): TGTGCCATCAGTCCGGGACAGGGGACCGGGGAGCTGTTTTTT. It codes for CAISPGQGTGELFF.

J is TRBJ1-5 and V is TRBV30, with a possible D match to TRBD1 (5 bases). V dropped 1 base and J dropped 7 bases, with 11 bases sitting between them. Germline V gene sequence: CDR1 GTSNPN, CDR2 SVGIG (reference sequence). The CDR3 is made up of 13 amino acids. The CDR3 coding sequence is TGTGCCTGGAGTGGGGAGGGGAAACAGCCCCAGCATTTT. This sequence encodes CAWSGEGKQPQHF.

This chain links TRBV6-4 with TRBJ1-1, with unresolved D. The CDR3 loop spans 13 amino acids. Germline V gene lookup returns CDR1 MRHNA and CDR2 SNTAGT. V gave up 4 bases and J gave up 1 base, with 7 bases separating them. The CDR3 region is CASSVKGNTEAFF. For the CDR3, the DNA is TGTGCCAGCAGTGTCAAGGGGAACACTGAAGCTTTCTTT.

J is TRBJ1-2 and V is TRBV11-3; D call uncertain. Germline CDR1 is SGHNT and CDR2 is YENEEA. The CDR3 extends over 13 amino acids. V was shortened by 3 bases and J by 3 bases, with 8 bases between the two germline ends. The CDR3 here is CASSFGQDYGYTF. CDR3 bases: TGTGCCAGCAGCTTCGGGCAGGACTATGGCTACACCTTC.

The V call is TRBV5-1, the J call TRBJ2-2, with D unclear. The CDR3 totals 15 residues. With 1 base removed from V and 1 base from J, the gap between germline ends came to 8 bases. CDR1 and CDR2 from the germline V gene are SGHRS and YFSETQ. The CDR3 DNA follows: TGCGCCAGCAGCTTGAAGTCCGGGAACACCGGGGAGCTGTTTTTT. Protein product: CASSLKSGNTGELFF.

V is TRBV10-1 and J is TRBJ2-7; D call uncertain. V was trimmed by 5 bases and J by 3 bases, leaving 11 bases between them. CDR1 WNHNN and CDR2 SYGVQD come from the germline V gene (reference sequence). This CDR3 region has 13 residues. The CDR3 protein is CASSQALGYEQYF. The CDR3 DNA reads TGCGCCAGCAGTCAGGCCCTAGGCTACGAGCAGTACTTC.

This chain's CDR3 is CASSYAQDTGELFF. The CDR3 DNA reads TGTGCCAGCAGCTACGCGCAAGACACCGGGGAGCTGTTTTTT. The V call is TRBV11-3, the J call TRBJ2-2; unclear D gene. Germline CDR1 reads SGHNT; CDR2 reads YENEEA. The CDR3 covers 14 residues. Between the trimmed V and J ends, which lost 4 bases and 3 bases, there was a span of 9 bases.

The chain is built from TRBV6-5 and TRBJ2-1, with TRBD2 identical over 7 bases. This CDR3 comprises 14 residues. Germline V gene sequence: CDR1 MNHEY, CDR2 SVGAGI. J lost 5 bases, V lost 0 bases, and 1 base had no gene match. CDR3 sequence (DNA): TGTGCCAGCAGTTACTCGGGGACTAACAATGAGCAGTTCTTC. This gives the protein CASSYSGTNNEQFF.

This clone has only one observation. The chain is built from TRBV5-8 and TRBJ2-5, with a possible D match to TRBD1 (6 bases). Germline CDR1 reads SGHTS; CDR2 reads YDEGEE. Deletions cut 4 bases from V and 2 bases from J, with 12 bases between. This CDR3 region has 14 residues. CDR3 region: CASSPTRGQETQYF. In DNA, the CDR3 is TGTGCCAGCAGCCCAACGAGGGGGCAAGAGACCCAGTACTTC.

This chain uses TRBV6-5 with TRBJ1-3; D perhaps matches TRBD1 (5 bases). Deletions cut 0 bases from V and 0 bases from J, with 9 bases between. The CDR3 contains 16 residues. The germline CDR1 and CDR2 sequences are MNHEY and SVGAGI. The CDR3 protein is CASSYSNGHSGNTIYF. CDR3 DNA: TGTGCCAGCAGTTACTCGAACGGACACTCTGGAAACACCATATATTTT.

The CDR3 here is CASSRRLAGGGDTQYF. As DNA, the CDR3 is TGTGCCAGCAGTCGTCGACTAGCGGGGGGCGGAGATACGCAGTATTTT. This sequence joins TRBV28 and TRBJ2-3; TRBD2 matches at 13 bases. The V and J ends lost 5 bases and 5 bases, in that order; junction bases with no gene match: 7. The CDR3 has 16 amino acids. Germline V gives CDR1 MDHEN, CDR2 SYDVKM. The full variable domain, in which reference TRBV28 and TRBJ2-3 provide the parts outside the CDR3, is DVKVTQSSRYLVKRTGEKVFLECVQDMDHENMFWYRQDPGLGLRLIYFSYDVKMKEKGDIPEGYSVSREKKERFSLILESASTNQTSMYLCASSRRLAGGGDTQYFGPGTRLTVL.

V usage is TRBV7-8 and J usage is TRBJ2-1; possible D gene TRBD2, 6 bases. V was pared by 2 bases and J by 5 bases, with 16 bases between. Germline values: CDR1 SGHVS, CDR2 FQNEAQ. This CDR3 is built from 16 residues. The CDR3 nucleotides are TGTGCCAGCAGCTTATCCAAACGGGAGATCCACAATGAGCAGTTCTTC. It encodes CASSLSKREIHNEQFF.

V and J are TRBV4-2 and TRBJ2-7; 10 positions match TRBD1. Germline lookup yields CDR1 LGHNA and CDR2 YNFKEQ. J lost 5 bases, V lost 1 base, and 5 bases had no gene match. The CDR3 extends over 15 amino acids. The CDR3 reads CASSQGQGARDEQYF. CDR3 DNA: TGTGCCAGCAGCCAAGGACAGGGGGCAAGGGACGAGCAGTACTTC.

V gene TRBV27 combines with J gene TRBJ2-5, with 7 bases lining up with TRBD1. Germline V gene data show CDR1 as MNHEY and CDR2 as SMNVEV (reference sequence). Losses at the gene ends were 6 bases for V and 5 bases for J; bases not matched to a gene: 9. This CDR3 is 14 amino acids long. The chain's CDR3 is CASSPQGGGETQYF. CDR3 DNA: TGTGCCAGCAGCCCTCAAGGGGGCGGGGAGACCCAGTACTTC.

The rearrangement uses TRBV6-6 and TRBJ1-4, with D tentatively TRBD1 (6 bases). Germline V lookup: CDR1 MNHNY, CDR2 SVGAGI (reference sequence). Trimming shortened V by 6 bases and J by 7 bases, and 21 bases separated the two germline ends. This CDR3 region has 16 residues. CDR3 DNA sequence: TGTGCCAGCAGAGGGGGGGTTGGCAGATTACTTGAAAAACTGTTTTTT. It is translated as CASRGGVGRLLEKLFF.